This T cell receptor (beta chain) is drawn from a study of TIL therapy for anti-PD-1-resistant metastatic lung cancer. General study results and limits: TIL cultures after expansion showed higher clonality and lower diversity than baseline tumor (median about 6% vs 30%).

Points on this clone: Its specificity is unknown. The junction and the germline gene differ at one end; a read error may be behind it.

This was the immunoSEQ v3 assay. Clones were read by immunoSEQ multiplex PCR, and TCRdb kept only the in-frame ones, dropping some. The sample contains approximately 87,000 clones, 50% to 70% of which appear only once. Germline V gives CDR1 SGHTA, CDR2 FQGTGA. CDR3 size: 15 residues. The time point denotes: pre-treatment sample, taken before nivolumab and TIL therapy. The tumor samples were excised metastases, mostly pleural nodules or supraclavicular lymph nodes. The receptor's source is a person aged 25-79 years with non-small cell lung cancer. Sequenced here: tumor tissue, sampled at baseline. The V gene is TRBV7-3, the J gene TRBJ1-1; D might be TRBD1 (5 bases). The CDR3 DNA reads TGTGCCAGCAGCGTAACTACTCAGGGGAACACTGAAGCTTTCTTT. Its translation is CASSVTTQGNTEAFF. Combining the CDR3 with reference TRBV7-3 and TRBJ1-1 gives the whole variable domain GAGVSQTPSNKVTEKGKYVELRCDPISGHTALYWYRQSLGQGPEFLIYFQGTGAADDSGLPNDRFFAVRPEGSVSTLKIQRTERGDSAVYLCASSVTTQGNTEAFFGQGTRLTVV.